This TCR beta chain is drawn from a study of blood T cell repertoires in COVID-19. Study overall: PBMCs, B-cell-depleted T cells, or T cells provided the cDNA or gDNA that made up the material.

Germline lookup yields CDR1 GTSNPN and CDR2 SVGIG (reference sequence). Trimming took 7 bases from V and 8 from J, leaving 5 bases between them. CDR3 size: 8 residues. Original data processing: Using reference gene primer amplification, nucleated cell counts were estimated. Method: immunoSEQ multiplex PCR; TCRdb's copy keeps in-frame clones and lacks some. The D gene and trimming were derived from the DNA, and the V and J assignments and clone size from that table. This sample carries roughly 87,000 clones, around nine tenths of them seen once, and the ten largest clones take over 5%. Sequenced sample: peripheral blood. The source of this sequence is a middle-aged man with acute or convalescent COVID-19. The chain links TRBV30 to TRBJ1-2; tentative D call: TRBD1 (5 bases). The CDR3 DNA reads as TGTGCCTCAGGGGGCTACACCTTC. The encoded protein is CASGGYTF.